Listed below are T cell receptor beta chains from one sample, sequenced in a study of blood T cell repertoires in COVID-19. Sequenced by immunoSEQ multiplex PCR; TCRdb stores in-frame clones only, minus some. The data show tens of thousands of clones, over 70% seen once. The sequenced sample consisted of peripheral blood. The receptors come from a human donor in a cohort sampled during active COVID-19. Both conserved end residues are part of each CDR3.

j_gene: TRBJ2-1; v_gene: TRBV24-1; CDR3aa: CATSTGNEQFF
j_gene: TRBJ2-1; v_gene: TRBV12-3/TRBV12-4; CDR3aa: CASSLPGVEQFF
j_gene: TRBJ2-2; v_gene: TRBV7-9; CDR3aa: CASSQVITGELFF
j_gene: TRBJ2-6; v_gene: TRBV21-1; CDR3aa: CASSKRPLTGGGGANVLTF
j_gene: TRBJ1-5; v_gene: TRBV6-5; CDR3aa: CASSMGQGPNQPQHF
j_gene: TRBJ2-2; v_gene: TRBV4-3; CDR3aa: CASSQESGLHTGELFF
j_gene: TRBJ2-5; v_gene: TRBV7-9; CDR3aa: CASSYPTGGETQYF
j_gene: TRBJ1-4; v_gene: TRBV9; CDR3aa: CASSVEESVNEKLFF
j_gene: TRBJ2-5; v_gene: TRBV2; CDR3aa: CASWSPRGGKETQYF
j_gene: TRBJ1-3; v_gene: TRBV5-6; CDR3aa: CASSSRWGAGNTIYF
j_gene: TRBJ2-1; v_gene: TRBV9; CDR3aa: CASSPPGGRNEQFF
j_gene: TRBJ1-1; v_gene: TRBV9; CDR3aa: CASSPAGTDELAFF
j_gene: TRBJ1-2; v_gene: TRBV27; CDR3aa: CASSKSQGDYGYTF
j_gene: TRBJ2-3; v_gene: TRBV5-6; CDR3aa: CATDRGTDTQYF
j_gene: TRBJ2-1; v_gene: TRBV6-5; CDR3aa: CASIVDRGAINEQFF
j_gene: TRBJ2-7; v_gene: TRBV5-4; CDR3aa: CASSLDRASGSQYF
j_gene: TRBJ1-4; v_gene: TRBV7-6; CDR3aa: CASSRTGEVEKLFF
j_gene: TRBJ2-3; v_gene: TRBV5-6; CDR3aa: CASSFGRGTSDTQYF
j_gene: TRBJ1-1; v_gene: TRBV4-3; CDR3aa: CASSQDFMTGVNRAFF
j_gene: TRBJ2-2; v_gene: TRBV19; CDR3aa: CASSTGEGSYTGELFF
j_gene: TRBJ1-6; v_gene: TRBV6-5; CDR3aa: CASTDREGSPLHF
j_gene: TRBJ2-1; v_gene: TRBV7-6; CDR3aa: CASSRGGSYNEQFF
j_gene: TRBJ2-2; v_gene: TRBV4-2; CDR3aa: CASSQLRTGMNTGELFF
j_gene: TRBJ2-5; v_gene: TRBV5-1; CDR3aa: CASSQGALQETQYF
j_gene: TRBJ1-4; v_gene: TRBV7-8; CDR3aa: CASSLPGPEKLFF
j_gene: TRBJ2-1; v_gene: TRBV15; CDR3aa: CATSKDRGQYNEQFF
j_gene: TRBJ2-3; v_gene: TRBV6-2/TRBV6-3; CDR3aa: CASSPLGTGDNALTDTQYF
j_gene: TRBJ2-7; v_gene: TRBV4-1; CDR3aa: CASSQDRGGGSYEQYF
j_gene: TRBJ1-4; v_gene: TRBV28; CDR3aa: CASSLFPEKLFF
j_gene: TRBJ2-3; v_gene: TRBV5-1; CDR3aa: CASSYQSSGLGDTQYF
j_gene: TRBJ2-7; v_gene: TRBV9; CDR3aa: CASSLTPGFEQYF
j_gene: TRBJ2-3; v_gene: TRBV29-1; CDR3aa: CSVSPSGSGGTQYF
j_gene: TRBJ2-5; v_gene: TRBV5-6; CDR3aa: CASSLSGGETQYF
j_gene: TRBJ2-5; v_gene: TRBV6-6; CDR3aa: CASSYSMSPGLETQYF
j_gene: TRBJ2-3; v_gene: TRBV7-3; CDR3aa: CASSLAGSTDTQYF
j_gene: TRBJ1-5; v_gene: TRBV2; CDR3aa: CASRQDPSNQPQHF
j_gene: TRBJ2-3; v_gene: TRBV6-1; CDR3aa: CASSEDYYTDTQYF
j_gene: TRBJ1-5; v_gene: TRBV12-5; CDR3aa: CASGFLTGVSNQPQHF
j_gene: TRBJ1-6; v_gene: TRBV7-2; CDR3aa: CASSPDRGPSPLHF
j_gene: TRBJ2-1; v_gene: TRBV10-3; CDR3aa: CAISELLAGGPRPLYNEQFF
j_gene: TRBJ1-4; v_gene: TRBV11-1; CDR3aa: CASSLNRGRLREKLFF
j_gene: TRBJ1-2; v_gene: TRBV4-1; CDR3aa: CASSQEEGSQGYTF